These 12 T cell receptor beta chains share one sample of origin, sequenced in a study of blood T cell repertoires in COVID-19. Generated by immunoSEQ multiplex PCR, the TCRdb table keeps only in-frame clones and is missing some. The sample has approximately 270,000 clones; approximately 85% are singletons. The material sequenced was peripheral blood. The receptors were sampled from a woman aged 70-85 years with acute or convalescent COVID-19.

The V and J genes are TRBV6-4 and TRBJ2-1, with 9 positions matching TRBD2. Per germline, CDR1 MRHNA and CDR2 SNTAGT. The J segment lost 9 bases and the V segment lost 2 bases, leaving 11 bases of the junction unmatched. The CDR3 is made up of 16 amino acids. CDR3 protein: CASSDAAGRGGREQFF. DNA for the CDR3: TGTGCCAGCAGTGACGCCGCGGGGCGGGGGGGCCGTGAGCAGTTCTTC.

The chain recombines TRBV29-1 with TRBJ1-2; D may be TRBD1 (5 bases). The CDR3 spans 15 residues. Germline lookup yields CDR1 SQVTM and CDR2 ANQGSEA. V was shortened by 4 bases and J by 2 bases, with 17 bases between the two germline ends. The CDR3 region has the DNA TGCAGCGTTGGGGAGGCGGACACCGTCAACTATGGCTACACCTTC. It yields the protein CSVGEADTVNYGYTF.

This sequence joins TRBV7-9 and TRBJ2-6; a possible D gene is TRBD2 (5 bases). Trimming took 7 bases from V and 0 from J, leaving 13 bases between them. From germline, CDR1 is SEHNR and CDR2 FQNEAQ (reference sequence). This CDR3 region has 16 residues. The CDR3 protein is CASKPDFSSGANVLTF. Written as DNA, the CDR3 is TGTGCCAGCAAGCCGGACTTCAGCTCTGGGGCCAACGTCCTGACTTTC.

The chain links TRBV3-1 (or the pseudogene TRBV3-2) to TRBJ2-1; 11 bases line up with TRBD2. Germline CDR1 is LGHDT and CDR2 is YNNKEL (reference sequence). The CDR3 has 16 amino acids. With 5 bases clipped from V and 3 bases from J, the junction kept 6 bases outside the gene matches. CDR3 loop: CASSILTSGGYNEQFF. The CDR3 DNA follows: TGTGCCAGCAGCATCCTCACTAGCGGGGGCTACAATGAGCAGTTCTTC.

The chain uses TRBV11-2 and TRBJ2-2; 7 bases line up with TRBD1. CDR1 and CDR2 from the germline V gene are SGHAT and FQNNGV. J gave up 0 bases and V 5 bases, and 6 bases lay outside the gene matches. The CDR3 extends over 16 amino acids. The CDR3 region has the DNA TGTGCCAGCAGCATCACCGGGACAGCGAACACCGGGGAGCTGTTTTTT. This sequence encodes CASSITGTANTGELFF.

The chain recombines TRBV10-3 with TRBJ1-2; weak D call: TRBD1 (5 bases). The CDR3 has 14 residues. V was pared by 10 bases and J by 2 bases, with 17 bases between. Per germline, CDR1 ENHRY and CDR2 SYGVKD. CDR3 in DNA: TGTGCCACCTCGGGGGGAGGAGGCAACTATGGCTACACCTTC. Amino acids: CATSGGGGNYGYTF.

The sample holds a few counts of this clone. This chain uses TRBV19 with TRBJ2-7, with D tentatively TRBD1 (6 bases). V was shortened by 4 bases and J by 2 bases, with 9 bases between the two germline ends. The V gene's germline CDR1 is LNHDA and CDR2 SQIVND (reference sequence). The CDR3 spans 13 residues. For the CDR3, the DNA is TGTGCCAGTAGTACCCAGGGGACCTACGAGCAGTACTTC. Translating it yields CASSTQGTYEQYF. Full variable domain (missing parts from reference TRBV19 and TRBJ2-7): DGGITQSPKYLFRKEGQNVTLSCEQNLNHDAMYWYRQDPGQGLRLIYYSQIVNDFQKGDIAEGYSVSREKKESFPLTVTSAQKNPTAFYLCASSTQGTYEQYFGPGTRLTVT.

This clone was seen only once. The chain recombines TRBV20-1 with TRBJ2-3; D may be TRBD1 (6 bases). Germline V CDR1 and CDR2: DFQATT, SNEGSKA (reference sequence). CDR3 length: 11 amino acids. Trimming pared 5 bases from V and 10 bases from J, leaving 13 bases between. The CDR3 region has the DNA TGCAGTGCTGGTGGGGACACTGCGCAGTATTTT. This gives the protein CSAGGDTAQYF.

The CDR3 spells CASSPTSGGVLSSYEQYF. For the CDR3, the DNA is TGCGCCAGCAGCCCTACTAGCGGGGGGGTCCTAAGCTCCTACGAGCAGTACTTC. The V call is TRBV10-2, the J call TRBJ2-7; 13 nucleotides match TRBD2. Germline trimming cut 6 bases from V and 0 bases from J; bases unmatched to any gene: 11. CDR1 and CDR2 (germline): WSHSY, SAAADI. The CDR3 is 18 amino acids.

This clone was seen only a few times. This chain connects TRBV2 to TRBJ1-5; TRBD1 matches at 7 bases. The germline V gene encodes CDR1 SNHLY and CDR2 FYNNEI. The CDR3 sequence is 14 residues long. J was trimmed by 2 bases and V by 10 bases; bases with no gene match: 8. In DNA, the CDR3 is TGTGCCACCCAAAGGGGGCAGGGCAATCAGCCCCAGCATTTT. The encoded protein is CATQRGQGNQPQHF.

This chain links TRBV6-6 with TRBJ1-5; 7 nucleotides align to TRBD1. CDR3 length equals 14 residues. The V gene's germline CDR1 is MNHNY and CDR2 SVGAGI (reference sequence). V lost 5 bases and J lost 7; bases outside the gene matches: 8. The CDR3 reads CASSDPRQGQPQHF. The CDR3 region has the DNA TGTGCCAGCAGTGACCCAAGACAGGGACAGCCCCAGCATTTT.

This chain's CDR3 is CASTPWTGTDTQYF. As DNA, the CDR3 is TGCGCCAGCACTCCCTGGACAGGGACAGATACGCAGTATTTT. The rearrangement uses TRBV5-1 and TRBJ2-3, with 8 nucleotides matching TRBD1. This CDR3 is 14 amino acids long. Germline V gene data show CDR1 as SGHRS and CDR2 as YFSETQ. Losses at the gene ends were 6 bases for V and 3 bases for J; bases not matched to a gene: 6.